The 15 T cell receptor beta chains below all came from one sample that was sequenced in a study of spatial heterogeneity in lung cancer. Time point noted: sample taken at primary tumor resection. The input material, whole RNA from tumor, nontumor lung or frozen PBMC, was sequenced unsorted. Via MiXCR, TCRdb re-called the 5' RACE reads, giving one row per CDR3 protein. The table has thousands of distinct CDR3 sequences, about 19% seen once. Sequences were derived from PBMCs, sampled at surgery. The receptors come from a female donor with early-stage non-small cell lung cancer.

This clonotype has ten or more counts. The V call is TRBV25-1, the J call TRBJ2-2; 8 nucleotides agree with TRBD1. This CDR3 region has 15 residues. Per the germline V gene, CDR1 is MGHDK and CDR2 is SYGVNS. Trimming took 4 bases from V and 2 from J; bases not matched to a gene: 3. Written as DNA, the CDR3 is TGTGCCAGCAGTGCCGGGACAGGAAACACCGGGGAGCTGTTTTTT. Protein product: CASSAGTGNTGELFF. The entire variable domain, with the rest obtained from reference TRBV25-1 and TRBJ2-2, is as follows: EADIYQTPRYLVIGTGKKITLECSQTMGHDKMYWYQQDPGMELHLIHYSYGVNSTEKGDLSSESTVSRIRTEHFPLTLESARPSHTSQYLCASSAGTGNTGELFFGEGSRLTVL.

This clonotype is categorized as medium-sized. The chain has TRBV11-2 and TRBJ1-4, with D uncertain. Trimming cost V 5 bases and J 14 bases, with 15 bases left between them. In germline, CDR1 is SGHAT, CDR2 FQNNGV. CDR3 length: 12 amino acids. DNA for the CDR3: TGTGCCAGCAGCGAGGCGGGCATTCGGCTGTTTTTT. Translated: CASSEAGIRLFF.

This clonotype has just a few counts. The chain combines TRBV29-1 with TRBJ2-7, with D possibly TRBD2 on 6 matching bases. This CDR3 spans 13 amino acids. Trimming stripped 6 bases from V and 6 bases from J, with 18 bases between. Per germline, CDR1 SQVTM and CDR2 ANQGSEA. The CDR3 nucleotides read TGCAGCGTGGACGGGGGTGGGTCAAGCGAGCAGTACTTC. Its translation is CSVDGGGSSEQYF.

V gene TRBV12-3 or TRBV12-4 combines with J gene TRBJ1-1; D is unclear. V shed 6 bases and J shed 7 bases, with 9 bases lying between them. This CDR3 spans 11 amino acids. The CDR3 reads CASRGPLEAFF. The CDR3 DNA reads as TGTGCCAGCAGAGGACCCCTTGAAGCTTTCTTT.

This clonotype was seen at least ten times. V usage is TRBV20-1 and J usage is TRBJ1-3; D uncertain. The CDR3 spans 14 residues. The germline CDR1 and CDR2 sequences are DFQATT and SNEGSKA (reference sequence). The germline V and J ends were trimmed by 3 bases and 0 bases, with 9 bases remaining between them. This CDR3 reads CSARSWHSGNTIYF. The CDR3 DNA reads as TGCAGTGCTAGGTCCTGGCACTCTGGAAACACCATATATTTT.

This clonotype ranks as medium-sized. In nucleotides, the CDR3 is TGCGCCAGCAGCTTGGAAAGCTCCTACAATGAGCAGTTCTTC. This sequence encodes CASSLESSYNEQFF. This rearrangement joins TRBV5-1 to TRBJ2-1; no clear D. The germline V and J ends were trimmed by 0 bases and 0 bases, with 4 bases remaining between them. The CDR3 is made up of 14 amino acids. Germline V gene data show CDR1 as SGHRS and CDR2 as YFSETQ.

In this sample, this clonotype turned up many times. The chain recombines TRBV27 with TRBJ1-5, with a tentative D call TRBD1 (5 bases). In germline, CDR1 is MNHEY, CDR2 SMNVEV (reference sequence). This CDR3 contains 13 residues. Trimming removed 6 bases from V and 6 bases from J, with 12 bases in between. CDR3 residues: CASRPGTGQPQHF. CDR3 in DNA: TGTGCCAGCAGGCCAGGGACGGGTCAGCCCCAGCATTTT.

A single count supports this clonotype. A junction end diverges from the germline sequence, so it may reflect a read error. V gene TRBV20-1 combines with J gene TRBJ1-2, with D maybe TRBD1 (5 bases). Per germline, CDR1 DFQATT and CDR2 SNEGSKA (reference sequence). The CDR3 runs 15 residues. The CDR3 DNA follows: TGCAGTGTTAGAGATTCGGGGAGGGGACCCTATGGCTACACCTTC. It specifies CSVRDSGRGPYGYTF.

This chain joins TRBV11-2 and TRBJ2-3; 8 bases match TRBD2. With 4 bases clipped from V and 4 bases from J, the junction kept 10 bases outside the gene matches. CDR1 and CDR2 (germline): SGHAT, FQNNGV. The CDR3 loop spans 16 amino acids. The CDR3 is CASSSRLGGGSDTQYF. As DNA, the CDR3 is TGTGCCAGCAGCTCTAGATTAGGCGGGGGGTCAGATACGCAGTATTTT.

This clonotype was counted ten times or more. The chain joins TRBV20-1 to TRBJ2-1, with TRBD2 as a possible D gene (5 bases). Germline V gene lookup returns CDR1 DFQATT and CDR2 SNEGSKA (reference sequence). The length of the CDR3 is 12 residues. Trimming removed 6 bases at V and 8 bases at J, with 14 bases between. The CDR3 loop is CSAHRVEDEQFF. The CDR3 DNA follows: TGCAGTGCCCATCGAGTGGAGGATGAGCAGTTCTTC.

On this clonotype itself: Here the CDR3 omits its conserved ending phenylalanine or tryptophan, so a read error is the likely source. The rearrangement joins TRBV27 to TRBJ2-2; 9 positions agree with TRBD2. After removal of 3 bases from V and 7 bases from J, the junction contained 6 bases not matched to a gene. CDR3 length: 15 residues. Per germline, CDR1 MNHEY and CDR2 SMNVEV (reference sequence). CDR3 in amino acids: CASSFRGRADGELFL. DNA for the CDR3: TGTGCCAGCAGTTTTCGCGGGAGGGCCGACGGGGAGCTGTTTCTT.

The genes are TRBV6-2 or TRBV6-3 and TRBJ2-3, with D perhaps matching TRBD1 (6 bases). The germline V gene has CDR1 MNHEY and CDR2 SVGEGT. Trimming took 7 bases from V and 2 from J, leaving 13 bases between them. CDR3 size: 14 residues. The CDR3 DNA reads TGTGCCAGCACACCCCCAGGGGCCACAGATACGCAGTATTTT. Translating it yields CASTPPGATDTQYF.

CDR3 DNA sequence: TGTGCCAGCAGCTTAGGTTTAGCGGGGGCAAGGACCAAAAACATTCAGTACTTC. Protein: CASSLGLAGARTKNIQYF. V and J are TRBV7-9 and TRBJ2-4; 9 positions agree with TRBD2. V lost 1 base, J lost 2 bases, and 9 bases stayed unmatched. This CDR3 is 18 amino acids long. Germline-derived CDR1 and CDR2 are SEHNR and FQNEAQ (reference sequence).

V gene TRBV7-8 combines with J gene TRBJ1-3; TRBD1 is a possible D gene (5 bases). The CDR3 has 15 residues. Germline V gene sequence: CDR1 SGHVS, CDR2 FQNEAQ. Trimming removed 5 bases from V and 2 bases from J, with 13 bases in between. The CDR3 sequence: CASSVSPGAGNTIYF. CDR3 sequence (DNA): TGTGCCAGCAGCGTCTCTCCGGGGGCTGGAAACACCATATATTTT.

This clonotype is termed large. The DNA for the CDR3 is TGTGCCAGCAGCCCGACGGGGCTAGCGGGAGAGCAGTACTTC. This encodes CASSPTGLAGEQYF. The chain couples TRBV14 to TRBJ2-7; 9 nucleotides line up with TRBD2. The germline V gene has CDR1 SGHDN and CDR2 FVKESK. V was clipped by 4 bases and J by 7 bases; unmatched bases: 8. CDR3 length: 14 residues.